This T cell receptor beta chain was found in a study of tumor-infiltrating lymphocytes in localized non-small cell lung cancer. Findings of the study overall: TCR sequencing covered a subset of patients with enough tissue.

CDR3 length: 15 amino acids. In regard to this clone: Its antigen is as yet unknown.

Assay used: immunoSEQ multiplex PCR; TCRdb lists only in-frame clones, some missing. The repertoire holds roughly 20,000 clones, with about 80% as singletons. This clonotype was sampled from a human donor with non-small cell lung cancer. The rearrangement links TRBV21-1 to TRBJ2-1; the DNA was not used to check the table's D call, TRBD2. TRBV21-1 is a pseudogene locus. Material: lung tumor tissue. The DNA of the CDR3 is TGTGCCGTCGCGCTAGGACTAGCGGGAGGCAATGAGCAGTTCTTC. This sequence encodes CAVALGLAGGNEQFF.